The 27 T cell receptor beta chains reported below all come from one sample, sequenced in a study of CD8+ T cells in alopecia areata. Following RNA extraction, reverse transcription yielded cDNA that acted as the sequencing template. Repertoires were generated with immunoSEQ multiplex PCR, while TCRdb's copy carries only in-frame clones and drops some. In total the sample includes around 300,000 clones, none of them seen once. Pooled cells of cutaneous lymph node origin were sorted on CD4, CD8alpha, NKG2D, NKG2ACE and other markers. Sample: CD4+ T cells sorted from a lymph node. These receptors came from a C3H/HeJ mouse with alopecia areata. The strain's MHC haplotype is H2-k.

Concerning this clone itself: These gene names are mouse names. The read ends 4 residues early relative to the CDR3; the germline J gene fills the gap. This rearrangement joins TRBV19 to TRBJ2-7, with 8 bases that match TRBD2. Germline V CDR1 and CDR2: FNHDT, SITEND (reference sequence). Trimming at V came to 1 base and at J to 2 bases, leaving 2 bases not matched to a gene. CDR3 length: 14 amino acids. The sequenced part of the CDR3 DNA is TGTGCCAGCAGTATAAAACTGGGGGCCTAT. This codes for CASSIKLGAY. The CDR3, in full, reads CASSIKLGAYEQYF.

This clone came up a few times. Gene labels here are mouse ones. The CDR3 extends 4 residues past the end of the read, so its final part is completed from the germline J gene. The chain is built from TRBV19 and TRBJ2-2, with 12 bases lining up with TRBD2. Germline CDR1 and CDR2: FNHDT and SITEND (reference sequence). The CDR3 covers 17 residues. Trimming cost V 4 bases and J 6 bases; bases outside gene matches: 10. Incomplete CDR3 DNA: TGTGCCAGCAGTCCTCCGGGACTGGGGGGAAGGTCCGGG. As protein: CASSPPGLGGRSG. The complete CDR3 protein is CASSPPGLGGRSGQLYF. The full variable domain, completed using reference TRBV19 and TRBJ2-2, is GGIITQTPKFLIGQEGQKLTLKCQQNFNHDTMYWYRQDSGKGLRLIYYSITENDLQKGDLSEGYDASREKKSSFSLTVTSAQKNEMAVFLCASSPPGLGGRSGQLYFGEGSKLTVL.

Turning to this clone: Gene names denote mouse genes. From the germline J gene comes the end of the CDR3, since the read stops 4 residues before it. Other DNA sequences of this sample code for an identical CDR3. The gene calls are TRBV13-1 and TRBJ2-1, with a possible D match to TRBD1 (5 bases). Germline assignment: CDR1 NSHNY and CDR2 SYGAGN. V lost 3 bases and J 3 bases, leaving 7 bases between the germline ends. There are 13 residues in the CDR3. CDR3 region: CASSGQGYAEQFF. CDR3 DNA (partial): TGTGCCAGCAGTGGGCAGGGCTATGCT.

This clone came up a few times. The gene names here belong to mouse. The read terminates 4 residues ahead of where the CDR3 ends, so the germline J gene completes it. The same CDR3 arises from other DNA sequences in this sample as well. The chain combines TRBV13-3 with TRBJ2-7, with 11 bases fitting TRBD2. Looked up from germline, CDR1 is NNHDY and CDR2 is SYVADS. The CDR3 is 14 amino acids. This CDR3 is CASRTGTGGYEQYF. CDR3 DNA (partial): TGTGCCAGCAGAACCGGGACTGGGGGATAT.

In this sample, this clone turned up a few times. Any gene name here is a mouse gene name. The CDR3 extends 4 residues past the end of the read, so its final part is completed from the germline J gene. The gene calls are TRBV13-1 and TRBJ2-3, with TRBD2 as a possible D gene (7 bases). The CDR3 totals 15 residues. Trimming shortened V by 0 bases and J by 4 bases, and 12 bases separated the two germline ends. CDR1 is NSHNY and CDR2 is SYGAGN in the germline V gene. The CDR3 DNA, read in part, is TGTGCCAGCAGTGATGCTGGGGGCGCGTCAGAA. This codes for CASSDAGGASE. The complete CDR3 reads CASSDAGGASETLYF.

For this clone: Each gene name is a mouse one. With the read ending 4 residues before the CDR3 end, the germline J gene is used to fill in that end. The rearrangement uses TRBV1 and TRBJ1-1; the match to TRBD1 covers 7 bases. Per the germline V gene, CDR1 is NSQYPW and CDR2 is LRSPGD (reference sequence). The J segment lost 4 bases and the V segment lost 4 bases, leaving 9 bases of the junction unmatched. CDR3 length: 15 residues. CDR3 bases read: TGCACCTGCAGTGATCAACAGGGGCGGGGCACA. Its translation: CTCSDQQGRGT. The whole CDR3 sequence is CTCSDQQGRGTEVFF.

In this sample, this clone turned up a few times. Gene names refer to mouse genes. The read is 4 residues too short to cover the CDR3 end, so that end is filled in from the germline J gene. This chain connects TRBV19 to TRBJ2-2; maybe TRBD1 (6 bases). The CDR3 is made up of 13 amino acids. Germline loops: CDR1 FNHDT, CDR2 SITEND (reference sequence). The CDR3 is CASRHRDGGQLYF. The sequenced part of the CDR3 DNA is TGTGCCAGCAGACACAGGGACGGCGGG.

To note about this clone: Each gene name is a mouse one. The CDR3 spells CASSPRLGGSGQLYF. The sequenced part of the CDR3 DNA is TGTGCCAGCAGCCCCCGACTGGGGGGAAGCGGG. This chain connects TRBV19 to TRBJ2-2, with 10 bases identical to TRBD2. The read terminates 4 residues before the CDR3 end, so the remaining end is supplied by the germline J gene. CDR3 length equals 15 residues. Germline V lookup: CDR1 FNHDT, CDR2 SITEND (reference sequence).

Note on this clone: Gene names are the mouse ones. The DNA ends 4 residues before the CDR3 does, and the rest of the CDR3 is filled in from the germline J gene. This sequence joins TRBV13-1 and TRBJ2-2; TRBD2 matches at 12 bases. Trimming cost V 5 bases and J 0 bases; bases outside gene matches: 5. The CDR3 runs to 17 residues. Looked up from germline, CDR1 is NSHNY and CDR2 is SYGAGN. CDR3 region: CASRKDWGGANTGQLYF. The sequenced part of the CDR3 DNA is TGTGCCAGCAGAAAAGACTGGGGGGGCGCAAACACCGGG.

There are a few counts of this clone. All gene names here are mouse names. The missing CDR3 end, 4 residues past where the read stops, is filled in from the germline J gene. The chain has TRBV5 and TRBJ2-1; 7 positions match TRBD1. Germline CDR1 is LGHNA and CDR2 is YNLKQL (reference sequence). The CDR3 covers 13 residues. V shed 4 bases, J shed 5 bases, and the junction held 2 bases outside the gene matches. CDR3: CASSPDRDAEQFF. CDR3 bases read: TGTGCCAGCAGCCCCGACAGGGATGCT.

As to this clone: The germline and genes are mouse ones. The read ends 4 residues before the CDR3 terminus; that terminus is restored from the germline J gene. The chain has TRBV17 and TRBJ2-5; 9 positions agree with TRBD2. This CDR3 is built from 17 residues. CDR1 and CDR2 (germline): MNHDT, YYDKIL. V lost 0 bases to trimming and J lost 2 bases; unmatched junction nucleotides: 6. The CDR3 sequence is CASSRDNLGGFQDTQYF. The CDR3 bases that were read are TGTGCTAGCAGTAGAGATAACCTGGGGGGGTTCCAAGAC.

This clone turned up a few times. Gene names follow the mouse nomenclature. The CDR3 DNA, read in part, is TGTGCCAGCAGCCAAGATTTGGGGGGGGCGCAAGAC. Translated: CASSQDLGGAQD. The entire CDR3 reads CASSQDLGGAQDTQYF. The V and J genes are TRBV5 and TRBJ2-5, with 8 bases fitting TRBD2. The sequence runs out 4 residues before the end of the CDR3; the remainder is reconstructed from the germline J gene. This CDR3 spans 16 amino acids. Germline V CDR1 and CDR2: LGHNA, YNLKQL (reference sequence). V was clipped by 0 bases and J by 3 bases; unmatched bases: 5.

The sample holds a few counts of this clone. The genes are named according to mouse. The read ends 4 residues shy of where the CDR3 ends; the end is completed using the germline J gene. The same CDR3 can be traced to other DNA sequences in this sample. The chain employs TRBV1 and TRBJ2-5, with D maybe TRBD1 (5 bases). The CDR3 has 14 residues. V shed 0 bases and J shed 1 base, with 5 bases lying between them. Germline CDR1 and CDR2: NSQYPW and LRSPGD (reference sequence). CDR3 DNA, as far as it was read: TGCACCTGCAGTGCAGAAGGGGACCAAGAC. Protein: CTCSAEGDQD. The whole CDR3 reads CTCSAEGDQDTQYF. Full variable domain (rest looked up from reference TRBV1 and TRBJ2-5): VTLLEQNPRWRLVPRGQAVNLRCILKNSQYPWMSWYQQDLQKQLQWLFTLRSPGDKEVKSLPGADYLATRVTDTELRLQVANMSQGRTLYCTCSAEGDQDTQYFGPGTRLLVL.

A few counts support this clone. A much larger clonotype is one base distant, so this may be a read error. Mouse gene names and germline throughout. The CDR3 extends 4 residues past the end of the read, so its final part is completed from the germline J gene. The rearrangement links TRBV13-1 to TRBJ2-7; D is uncertain. V was shortened by 2 bases and J by 0 bases, with 3 bases between the two germline ends. This CDR3 contains 12 residues. Germline assignment: CDR1 NSHNY and CDR2 SYGAGN. CDR3 amino acids: CASSESSYEQYF. Partial CDR3 DNA: TGTGCCAGCAGTGAAAGCTCCTAT.

In the case of this clone: All gene names here are mouse names. The CDR3 extends 3 residues past the end of the read, so its final part is completed from the germline J gene. The chain employs TRBV2 and TRBJ1-6, with D hard to call. TRBJ1-6 is sorted into the ORF group, with uncertain function. The length of the CDR3 is 15 residues. V lost 0 bases and J 2 bases, leaving 5 bases between the germline ends. Germline CDR1 LGHNA, CDR2 YSYQKL. CDR3 loop: CASSQETTYNSPLYF. The covered CDR3 bases are TGTGCCAGCAGCCAAGAGACAACCTATAATTCGCCC.

This clone was seen a handful of times. Each gene name is a mouse one. CDR3 region: CASGDQLGGPYAEQFF. The sequenced part of the CDR3 DNA is TGTGCCAGCGGTGATCAACTGGGGGGTCCCTATGCT. The chain recombines TRBV13-2 with TRBJ2-1, with 9 bases lining up with TRBD2. The read ends 4 residues early relative to the CDR3; the germline J gene fills the gap. This CDR3 is built from 16 residues. CDR1 is NNHNN and CDR2 is SYGAGS in the germline V gene (reference sequence). Trimming at V came to 1 base and at J to 3 bases, leaving 5 bases not matched to a gene.

This clone has at least ten counts. Any gene name here is a mouse gene name. The same CDR3 is also encoded by other DNA sequences in this sample. The CDR3 sequence is CASRQANTGQLYF. CDR3 DNA, as far as it was read: TGTGCCAGCAGACAAGCAAACACCGGG. The chain is built from TRBV13-1 and TRBJ2-2, with D hard to call. The read ends 4 residues before the CDR3 terminus; that terminus is restored from the germline J gene. CDR1 NSHNY and CDR2 SYGAGN come from the germline V gene. This CDR3 is built from 13 residues. Between the trimmed V and J ends, which lost 5 bases and 0 bases, there was a span of 5 bases.

This clone was picked up many times. Genes and germline are mouse. The read terminates 4 residues before the CDR3 end, so the remaining end is supplied by the germline J gene. The J gene is TRBJ2-1, the V gene TRBV3; the match to TRBD2 covers 11 bases. CDR1 SNHLY and CDR2 FYNGKV come from the germline V gene (reference sequence). V lost 0 bases to trimming and J lost 4 bases; unmatched junction nucleotides: 2. The CDR3 consists of 16 residues. CDR3 sequence reads: CASSLAWDWGYAEQFF. Incomplete CDR3 DNA: TGTGCCAGCAGCTTAGCTTGGGACTGGGGGTATGCT. Full variable domain (missing parts from reference TRBV3 and TRBJ2-1): GPKVLQIPSHQIIDMGQMVTLNCDPVSNHLYFYWYKQILGQQMEFLVNFYNGKVMEKSKLFKDQFSVERPDGSYFTLKIQPTALEDSAVYFCASSLAWDWGYAEQFFGPGTRLTVL.

This clone came up a few times. The gene names here belong to mouse. The read stops 4 residues short of the end of the CDR3; the missing end is completed from the germline J gene. This specimen includes other DNA sequences encoding the same CDR3. This rearrangement joins TRBV19 to TRBJ1-1, with D maybe TRBD1 (6 bases). V lost 2 bases to trimming and J lost 3 bases, with 8 bases between them. Germline CDR1 and CDR2: FNHDT and SITEND (reference sequence). The length of the CDR3 is 13 residues. The sequenced CDR3 bases are TGTGCCAGCAGTATCCCAGGGGACACA. Translation gives CASSIPGDT. The CDR3 reads in full as CASSIPGDTEVFF.

Regarding this clone: Here the gene names and germline are mouse. The read comes to an end 4 residues before the CDR3 does, leaving the germline J gene to fill in the end. This chain connects TRBV29 to TRBJ1-2, with 8 positions matching TRBD1. V dropped 4 bases and J dropped 2; count of bases not matched to a gene: 3. The CDR3 has 14 amino acids. Germline CDR1 and CDR2: MSHET and SYDVDS. CDR3 DNA (partial): TGTGCTAGCAGTTCGAACAGGGGGAACTCC. Translated, it gives CASSSNRGNS. Given in full, the CDR3 is CASSSNRGNSDYTF.

Comment on this clone: Gene labels here are mouse ones. The read is 4 residues too short to cover the CDR3 end, so that end is filled in from the germline J gene. Other DNA sequences of this sample code for an identical CDR3. This chain links TRBV13-1 with TRBJ2-7; D is perhaps TRBD1 (5 bases). The CDR3 is 13 amino acids. V dropped 4 bases and J dropped 1 base, with 9 bases sitting between them. CDR1 and CDR2 (germline): NSHNY, SYGAGN. The part of the CDR3 DNA that was read is TGTGCCAGCAGTCCCGGACAATCCTAT. It yields the protein CASSPGQSY. The entire CDR3 is CASSPGQSYEQYF.

With regard to this clone: Gene names denote mouse genes. The read finishes 4 residues shy of the CDR3 end, and the germline J gene is used to complete it. The identical CDR3 is also encoded by other nucleotide sequences in the sample. The chain joins TRBV13-1 to TRBJ2-7; 11 bases align to TRBD2. From germline, CDR1 is NSHNY and CDR2 SYGAGN. This CDR3 comprises 14 residues. The sequenced part of the CDR3 DNA is TGTGCCAGCAGTGGGGGGACTGGGGGATAT. As protein: CASSGGTGGY. The CDR3 reads in full as CASSGGTGGYEQYF.

This clone was detected only a few times. The genes are named according to mouse. The DNA ends 4 residues before the CDR3 does, and the rest of the CDR3 is filled in from the germline J gene. The rearrangement uses TRBV1 and TRBJ2-5; D gene uncertain. Germline CDR1 is NSQYPW and CDR2 is LRSPGD (reference sequence). CDR3 size: 14 residues. The V gene lost 3 bases and the J gene lost 2 bases, with 9 bases spanning the gap. The CDR3 DNA, read in part, is TGCACCTGCAGTGCCGAGACACTCCAAGAC. Translating gives CTCSAETLQD. The complete CDR3 protein is CTCSAETLQDTQYF.

A few counts support this clone. Gene names denote mouse genes. The read is 4 residues too short to cover the CDR3 end, so that end is filled in from the germline J gene. The chain carries TRBV14 and TRBJ2-2; the match to TRBD1 covers 10 bases. Germline V gene sequence: CDR1 SGHDT, CDR2 FRDEAV. This CDR3 spans 14 amino acids. V lost 5 bases, J lost 6 bases, and 4 bases stayed unmatched. The part of the CDR3 DNA that was read is TGTGCCAGCAGCCCCGGGACAGGGGCCGGG. Encoded protein: CASSPGTGAG. The entire CDR3 protein reads CASSPGTGAGQLYF. Complete variable domain (other parts from reference TRBV14 and TRBJ2-2): EAGVTQSPRYAVLQEGQAVSFWCDPISGHDTLYWYQQPRDQGPQLLVYFRDEAVIDNSQLPSDRFSAVRPKGTNSTLKIQSAKQGDTATYLCASSPGTGAGQLYFGEGSKLTVL.

There are a few counts of this clone. The listed genes are named as in mouse. CDR3: CTCSAGVANTEVFF. The CDR3 DNA, read in part, is TGCACCTGCAGTGCAGGGGTTGCAAACACA. This sequence joins TRBV1 and TRBJ1-1; no firm D call. Read data end 4 residues before the CDR3 end; the end is taken from the germline J gene. CDR1 is NSQYPW and CDR2 is LRSPGD in the germline V gene (reference sequence). The CDR3 has 14 amino acids. Trimming removed 1 base at V and 0 bases at J, with 6 bases between.

With respect to this clone: The germline and genes are mouse ones. The read gets to within 4 residues of the CDR3 end, and the germline J gene fills in the rest. J is TRBJ2-7 and V is TRBV13-3, with D maybe TRBD1 (5 bases). The CDR3 covers 14 residues. The V gene's germline CDR1 is NNHDY and CDR2 SYVADS. V lost 3 bases and J 3 bases, leaving 13 bases between the germline ends. The CDR3 sequence is CASSAAGRIYEQYF. The DNA read from the CDR3 is TGTGCCAGCAGTGCAGCAGGGAGGATCTAT.

This clone has a handful of counts. Germline and genes here are mouse. Read coverage stops 4 residues before the CDR3 terminus; the germline J gene supplies the remainder. The chain has TRBV19 and TRBJ2-7; 10 bases map to TRBD1. CDR1 and CDR2 (germline): FNHDT, SITEND (reference sequence). The CDR3 loop spans 15 amino acids. V was clipped by 1 base and J by 2 bases; unmatched bases: 3. CDR3 amino acids: CASSIIGTGAYEQYF. The CDR3 DNA, read in part, is TGTGCCAGCAGTATAATCGGGACAGGGGCCTAT.